This T cell receptor (beta chain) was obtained from a study of blood T cells in healthy people across ages. This clonotype showed up just a few times. The antigen is not known. For the second PCR, which ran for 7 to 11 cycles, a sample-barcoded 5' primer and a J-beta primer mix were used. At least 2.5 million CDR3-containing paired-end reads were obtained per sample. TCRdb passed the 5' RACE reads through MiXCR, listing each CDR3 protein once. The sample yields about 670,000 distinct CDR3 sequences, 40% to 50% seen once. In germline, CDR1 is LGHDT, CDR2 YNNKEL (reference sequence). This CDR3 contains 17 residues. J lost 0 bases, V lost 5 bases, and 6 bases had no gene match. Notes on the study in general: No one knew whether donors had CMV, which possibly confounded expanded clonotype changes.

The rearrangement joins TRBV3-1 to TRBJ1-4; 10 nucleotides line up with TRBD1. Sequenced: blood. This sequence originates from an elderly man in good health. CDR3 nucleotide sequence: TGTGCCAGCAGCTCCCGGGACAGGGGTGCAACTAATGAAAAACTGTTTTTT. Its protein is CASSSRDRGATNEKLFF. Using reference TRBV3-1 and TRBJ1-4 for the parts outside the CDR3, the full variable domain is DTAVSQTPKYLVTQMGNDKSIKCEQNLGHDTMYWYKQDSKKFLKIMFSYNNKELIINETVPNRFSPKSPDKAHLNLHINSLELGDSAVYFCASSSRDRGATNEKLFFGSGTQLSVL.